A selection of T cell receptor beta chains follows, all from one sample in a study of CD8 T cells in Susac syndrome. TCRdb re-called the immunoSEQ multiplex PCR reads with MiXCR, one entry per CDR3 protein. The data contain 300,000 or so distinct CDR3 sequences, 92% of them singletons. Sequenced material: CD4+ T cells from PBMCs. All receptors come from a human donor with multiple sclerosis. Each CDR3 is given with its conserved first and last residue. The order of the fields is J gene, clone size, D gene, V gene, CDR3 protein, CDR3 DNA. A D gene is named only where the DNA matches it firmly. Clone size is given for some rows only: seen once, a few or many times, or a class if the clone is expanded.

TRBJ1-4	.	.	TRBV4-1	CASSQSHIGWGEKLFF	TGCGCCAGCAGCCAATCCCATATAGGGTGGGGTGAAAAACTGTTTTTT
TRBJ2-1	.	TRBD2	TRBV6-6	CASSYDPGGYNEQFF	TGTGCCAGCAGTTACGACCCGGGAGGGTACAATGAGCAGTTCTTC
TRBJ2-4	once	.	TRBV18	CASSVGQDLNIQYF	TGCGCCAGCTCTGTGGGTCAAGACTTAAACATTCAGTACTTC
TRBJ1-2	.	.	TRBV12-3/TRBV12-4	CASSLGDILGYTF	TGTGCCAGCAGTTTAGGGGACATTCTTGGCTACACCTTC
TRBJ2-5	few	.	TRBV9	CASSVEGLRETQYF	TGTGCCAGCAGCGTAGAGGGCCTGAGGGAGACCCAGTACTTC
TRBJ2-7	.	.	TRBV2	CASRYRPFSSYEQYF	TGTGCCAGCAGGTATAGACCCTTCTCCTCCTACGAGCAGTACTTC
TRBJ2-1	.	.	TRBV12-3/TRBV12-4	CASSRDSRAYNEQFF	TGTGCCAGCAGCCGCGACAGCCGAGCCTACAATGAGCAGTTCTTC
TRBJ2-7	.	TRBD2	TRBV20-1	CSASKASGRAHHEQYF	TGCAGTGCTAGTAAGGCTAGCGGGAGAGCCCACCACGAGCAGTACTTC
TRBJ1-2	.	TRBD1	TRBV7-3	CASSHEQGYSYGYTF	TGTGCCAGCAGCCACGAACAGGGGTATAGCTATGGCTACACCTTC
TRBJ1-1	.	.	TRBV27	CASSLKPRQPASFF	TGTGCCAGCAGTTTGAAACCGAGGCAGCCCGCATCTTTCTTT
TRBJ1-2	.	.	TRBV7-9	CASSFDSRRGYTF	TGTGCCAGCAGCTTTGATTCCCGGCGAGGCTACACCTTC
TRBJ2-2	.	.	TRBV5-1	CASSPGPSDTGELFF	TGCGCCAGCAGCCCCGGGCCTTCGGACACCGGGGAGCTGTTTTTT
TRBJ2-5	.	TRBD2	TRBV7-2	CASSPPGGEPGQTQYF	TGTGCCAGCAGCCCGCCGGGGGGGGAGCCGGGTCAGACCCAGTACTTC
TRBJ2-7	.	.	TRBV18	CASSPNRAGKMSYEQYF	TGTGCCAGCTCACCCAATAGGGCGGGGAAAATGTCCTACGAGCAGTACTTC
TRBJ1-2	.	.	TRBV20-1	CSARHRDYYGYTF	TGCAGTGCTAGGCATAGGGATTACTATGGCTACACCTTC
TRBJ2-7	.	TRBD2	TRBV6-5	CASRMGLAVSYEQYF	TGTGCCAGCAGAATGGGACTAGCGGTTTCCTACGAGCAGTACTTC
TRBJ1-1	few	TRBD1	TRBV2	CASNLGQGGTEAFF	TGTGCCAGCAATTTGGGACAGGGGGGTACTGAAGCTTTCTTT
TRBJ2-2	.	.	TRBV19	CASSSSGTYTGELFF	TGTGCCAGTAGTTCGTCCGGGACTTACACCGGGGAGCTGTTTTTT
TRBJ1-1	.	.	TRBV20-1	CSARDGHRNTEAFF	TGCAGTGCTAGAGATGGGCACCGGAACACTGAAGCTTTCTTT
TRBJ2-7	.	TRBD2	TRBV9	CASSGTHAGGEQYF	TGTGCCAGCAGCGGGACCCACGCGGGAGGCGAGCAGTACTTC
TRBJ2-2	.	.	TRBV19	CASKPPGGGRPGELFF	TGTGCCAGTAAACCCCCAGGAGGGGGGAGGCCCGGGGAGCTGTTTTTT
TRBJ2-5	.	.	TRBV29-1	CSVEEPLAQYF	TGCAGCGTTGAAGAGCCCCTGGCCCAGTACTTC
TRBJ2-5	.	.	TRBV7-8	CASSLGRPETQYF	TGTGCCAGCAGCCTCGGGCGCCCGGAGACCCAGTACTTC
TRBJ1-6	.	.	TRBV2	CASSLLGPYNSPLHF	TGTGCCAGCAGTCTATTAGGCCCTTATAATTCACCCCTCCACTTT
TRBJ2-7	.	.	TRBV30	CALSARGSGEQYF	TGTGCCCTCTCTGCCAGGGGATCGGGAGAGCAGTACTTC
TRBJ1-5	.	TRBD1	TRBV4-1	CASSPLTGYSNQPQHF	TGCGCCAGCAGCCCCCTGACAGGGTATAGCAATCAGCCCCAGCATTTT
TRBJ2-7	.	TRBD2	TRBV18	CASSPRASGGARHEQYF	TGTGCCAGCTCACCACGGGCTAGCGGGGGAGCGAGGCACGAGCAGTACTTC
TRBJ2-7	.	TRBD2	TRBV28	CASSLLEGGRSGEQYF	TGTGCCAGCAGTTTATTAGAGGGCGGGAGGAGCGGCGAGCAGTACTTC
TRBJ2-1	.	.	TRBV5-4	CASSVADTYNEQFF	TGTGCCAGCAGCGTAGCGGACACCTACAATGAGCAGTTCTTC
TRBJ2-5	.	.	TRBV3-1	CASSQDLGPETQYF	TGTGCCAGCAGCCAAGATCTGGGGCCAGAGACCCAGTACTTC
TRBJ2-1	.	TRBD2	TRBV4-1	CASSRFETSAYNEQFF	TGCGCCAGCAGCCGCTTCGAGACTAGCGCCTACAATGAGCAGTTCTTC